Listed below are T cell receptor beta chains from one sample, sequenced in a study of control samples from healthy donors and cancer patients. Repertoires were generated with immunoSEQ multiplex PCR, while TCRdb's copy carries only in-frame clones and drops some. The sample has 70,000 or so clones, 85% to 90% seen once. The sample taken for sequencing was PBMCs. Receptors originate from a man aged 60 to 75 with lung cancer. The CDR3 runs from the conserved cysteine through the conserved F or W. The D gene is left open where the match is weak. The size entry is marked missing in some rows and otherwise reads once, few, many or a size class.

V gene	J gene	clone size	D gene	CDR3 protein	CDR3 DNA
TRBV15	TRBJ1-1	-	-	CATSINTEAFF	TGTGCCACCAGCATTAACACTGAAGCTTTCTTT
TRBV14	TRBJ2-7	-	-	CASSQYGTTWDEQYF	TGTGCCAGCAGCCAATACGGGACGACTTGGGACGAGCAGTACTTC
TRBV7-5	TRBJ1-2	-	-	CARSCDPIGQGKAGYTF	TGTGCCAGAAGCTGTGACCCGATCGGACAGGGTAAAGCTGGCTACACCTTC
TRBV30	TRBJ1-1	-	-	CAWSQFGTEAFF	TGTGCCTGGAGTCAGTTCGGGACTGAAGCTTTCTTT
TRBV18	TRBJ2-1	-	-	CASSSRGVIGSYNEQFF	TGTGCCAGCTCATCCAGGGGTGTGATCGGATCCTACAATGAGCAGTTCTTC
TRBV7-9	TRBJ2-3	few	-	CASSLVGQGKQYF	TGTGCCAGCAGCTTAGTAGGCCAGGGAAAGCAGTATTTT
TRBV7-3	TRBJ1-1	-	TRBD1	CASSPSPGQGTEAFF	TGTGCCAGCAGCCCCTCGCCGGGACAGGGCACTGAAGCTTTCTTT
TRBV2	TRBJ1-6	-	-	CASSDRNNSPLHF	TGTGCCAGCAGTGACAGGAATAATTCACCCCTCCACTTT
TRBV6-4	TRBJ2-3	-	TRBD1	CASSRTGFGTDTQYF	TGTGCCAGCAGCCGGACAGGGTTTGGCACAGATACGCAGTATTTT
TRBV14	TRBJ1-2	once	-	CASSQVRDVYGYTF	TGTGCCAGCAGCCAAGTCAGGGACGTCTATGGCTACACCTTC
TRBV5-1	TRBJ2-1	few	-	CASSRNAGAQNEQFF	TGCGCCAGCAGTCGGAACGCGGGGGCGCAGAATGAGCAGTTCTTC
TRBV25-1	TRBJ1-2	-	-	CASSGQTHGYTF	TGTGCCAGCAGCGGTCAGACCCATGGCTACACCTTC
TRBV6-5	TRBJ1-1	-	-	CASSPHPDLNTEAFF	TGTGCCAGCAGCCCACATCCGGACTTGAACACTGAAGCTTTCTTT